This record covers a single TCR beta chain. No antigen is known for it. These data are taken from a study of shared clonotypes between healthy human individuals. On the study more broadly: Every donor yielded three CD4 naive, three CD4 memory, two CD8 naive and one CD8 memory plate. Notes on the study in general: Depth was large, yet rarefaction showed that sorted-subset sequencing was incomplete.

Sequencing was performed with immunoSEQ multiplex PCR; in TCRdb, only in-frame clones are kept and a portion is missing. The sample consists of 400,000 or so clones, 90% to 98% of them appearing once. The CDR3 contains 15 residues. The germline V and J ends were trimmed by 5 bases and 0 bases, with 11 bases remaining between them. The sequenced material came from memory CD8+ T cells sorted from blood. The sample's subset: CD45RO+ cells pooled with CCR7-negative TemRA cells. The V and J genes are TRBV23-1 and TRBJ1-3; perhaps TRBD1 as D (5 bases). TRBV23-1 counts as an open reading frame of uncertain function. The clonotype was recovered from a man between 25 and 39 years old in good health. CDR3 sequence (DNA): TGCGCCAGCAGTGGGGCCCTCCTCTCTGGAAACACCATATATTTT. Translation gives CASSGALLSGNTIYF.